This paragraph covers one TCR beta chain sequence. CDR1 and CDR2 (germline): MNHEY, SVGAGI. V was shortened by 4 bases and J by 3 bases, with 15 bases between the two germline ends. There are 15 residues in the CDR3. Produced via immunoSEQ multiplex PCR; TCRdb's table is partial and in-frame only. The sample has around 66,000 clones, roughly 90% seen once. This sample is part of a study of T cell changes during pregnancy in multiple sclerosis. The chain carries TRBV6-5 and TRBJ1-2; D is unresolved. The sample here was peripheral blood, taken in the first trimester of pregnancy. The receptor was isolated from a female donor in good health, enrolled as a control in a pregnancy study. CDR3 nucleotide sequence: TGTGCCAGCAGTTCTGTGCAGGTTTACGACTATGGCTACACCTTC. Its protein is CASSSVQVYDYGYTF.